This entry lists 28 T cell receptor beta chains sequenced from one sample in a study of T cell changes during pregnancy in multiple sclerosis. Repertoires were generated with immunoSEQ multiplex PCR, while TCRdb's copy carries only in-frame clones and drops some. Here the sample spans about 48,000 clones, 80% to 95% being singletons. Sequenced here: CD4+ T cells from peripheral blood mononuclear cells, sampled in the third trimester of pregnancy. These receptor sequences come from a female donor with multiple sclerosis, enrolled in a pregnancy study.

The J gene is TRBJ1-1, the V gene TRBV7-2, with unresolved D. Germline CDR1 is SGHTA and CDR2 is FQGNSA. V was trimmed by 2 bases and J by 6 bases, leaving 16 bases between them. This CDR3 has 15 amino acids. The CDR3 sequence: CASSLPPGLGAEAFF. The CDR3, as DNA: TGTGCCAGCAGCTTACCCCCGGGGTTGGGTGCTGAAGCTTTCTTT.

This chain connects TRBV6-1 to TRBJ2-3; 14 bases are shared with TRBD2. Germline values: CDR1 MNHNS, CDR2 SASEGT. V lost 4 bases and J lost 3; bases outside the gene matches: 3. This CDR3 is 16 amino acids long. DNA of the CDR3: TGTGCCAGCAGTGGACTAGCGGGGGGGAGAACAGATACGCAGTATTTT. Translation: CASSGLAGGRTDTQYF.

This chain joins TRBV19 and TRBJ1-5; 10 positions agree with TRBD1. CDR1 is LNHDA and CDR2 is SQIVND in the germline V gene (reference sequence). V dropped 3 bases and J dropped 3; count of bases not matched to a gene: 2. This CDR3 has 15 residues. CDR3 DNA: TGTGCCAGTAGTATTGGGACAGGGGACAATCAGCCCCAGCATTTT. Its translation: CASSIGTGDNQPQHF.

The J gene is TRBJ2-3, the V gene TRBV7-9, with D possibly TRBD2 on 5 matching bases. The CDR3 spans 16 residues. Germline lookup yields CDR1 SEHNR and CDR2 FQNEAQ (reference sequence). V lost 3 bases, J lost 4 bases, and 17 bases lay in between. CDR3 in amino acids: CASSFELRWGADTQYF. In DNA form, the CDR3 reads TGTGCCAGCAGCTTTGAACTAAGGTGGGGAGCAGATACGCAGTATTTT.

The J gene is TRBJ2-1, the V gene TRBV9; D is uncertain. V was cut by 4 bases and J by 6 bases, with 14 bases left in between. CDR1 and CDR2 from the germline V gene are SGDLS and YYNGEE. The length of the CDR3 is 14 residues. The CDR3 is CASSPHARRNEQFF. The CDR3 DNA reads TGTGCCAGCAGCCCGCACGCGCGTCGCAATGAGCAGTTCTTC.

In DNA, the CDR3 is TGCGCCAGCAGCTTGGAAGGGGTAGGTGGCTACACCTTC. Amino acids: CASSLEGVGGYTF. The J gene is TRBJ1-2, the V gene TRBV5-1, with a possible D match to TRBD1 (5 bases). V shed 0 bases and J shed 7 bases, with 10 bases lying between them. CDR1 is SGHRS, CDR2 YFSETQ, per germline. CDR3 length equals 13 residues.

The chain is built from TRBV6-1 and TRBJ2-1, with D tentatively TRBD1 (5 bases). Between the trimmed V and J ends, which lost 6 bases and 5 bases, there was a span of 14 bases. This CDR3 region has 14 residues. Germline V lookup: CDR1 MNHNS, CDR2 SASEGT. CDR3 sequence (DNA): TGTGCCAGCAGCGAGACAGATCTTGACAATGAGCAGTTCTTC. Amino acid sequence: CASSETDLDNEQFF.

V is TRBV5-1 and J is TRBJ2-2; D might be TRBD2 (5 bases). The CDR3 totals 15 residues. V was cut by 1 base and J by 0 bases, with 7 bases left in between. Germline-derived CDR1 and CDR2 are SGHRS and YFSETQ. The CDR3 reads CASSLNSANTGELFF. CDR3 bases: TGCGCCAGCAGCTTGAATAGCGCGAACACCGGGGAGCTGTTTTTT.

V usage is TRBV6-1 and J usage is TRBJ2-1; 12 nucleotides line up with TRBD2. Per germline, CDR1 MNHNS and CDR2 SASEGT. The CDR3 consists of 16 residues. The ends lost 2 bases at V and 9 bases at J; junction bases unmatched: 8. The chain's CDR3 is CASSEKLAGGPGEQFF. CDR3 DNA sequence: TGTGCCAGCAGTGAAAAGCTAGCGGGGGGGCCGGGTGAGCAGTTCTTC.

The chain is built from TRBV9 and TRBJ2-1; 8 bases map to TRBD2. V dropped 4 bases and J dropped 0; count of bases not matched to a gene: 9. Germline assignment: CDR1 SGDLS and CDR2 YYNGEE. CDR3 length: 17 amino acids. This CDR3 reads CASSWQLGLGSYNEQFF. In DNA form, the CDR3 reads TGTGCCAGCAGCTGGCAGTTGGGACTAGGCTCCTACAATGAGCAGTTCTTC.

The chain uses TRBV5-4 and TRBJ1-3; 8 nucleotides match TRBD1. Germline CDR1 is SGHNT and CDR2 is YYREEE (reference sequence). V dropped 0 bases and J dropped 2; count of bases not matched to a gene: 4. This CDR3 has 16 amino acids. Here the CDR3 DNA reads TGTGCCAGCAGCTTGGACAGGGGGAGCACTGGAAACACCATATATTTT. Translation gives CASSLDRGSTGNTIYF.

This sequence joins TRBV4-1 and TRBJ1-1, with TRBD1 matching over 7 bases. V shed 1 base, J shed 1 base, and the junction held 3 bases outside the gene matches. CDR3 length: 15 amino acids. The germline CDR1 and CDR2 sequences are MGHRA and YSYEKL. CDR3 sequence: CASSQVDRSNTEAFF. The CDR3 coding sequence is TGCGCCAGCAGCCAAGTGGACAGGTCGAACACTGAAGCTTTCTTT.

With respect to this clone: Its ends do not fully match the called genes, so a read error is possible. This chain links TRBV7-7 with TRBJ2-5; a possible D gene is TRBD2 (6 bases). Germline loops: CDR1 SSHAT, CDR2 FNYEAQ (reference sequence). This CDR3 has 13 amino acids. In DNA form, the CDR3 reads TGTGCTAGCAGCTTTTGGGGGGAAGAGACCCAGTACTTC. Amino acid sequence: CASSFWGEETQYF.

This chain connects TRBV6-1 to TRBJ2-1; 9 bases map to TRBD1. The CDR3 consists of 15 residues. Germline CDR1 reads MNHNS; CDR2 reads SASEGT. Unmatched junction bases numbered 10, after V lost 10 bases and J lost 3 bases. In DNA form, the CDR3 reads TGTGCCACCTTAATAACAGGGGGCGTCTACAATGAGCAGTTCTTC. Residues: CATLITGGVYNEQFF.

J is TRBJ2-1 and V is TRBV19, with D perhaps matching TRBD2 (6 bases). V lost 5 bases and J lost 0, with 23 bases in between. The CDR3 has 19 residues. Looked up from germline, CDR1 is LNHDA and CDR2 is SQIVND (reference sequence). The DNA of the CDR3 is TGTGCCAGTAGTTCCTACTCGGAGGGAAAGGTAAGCTCCTACAATGAGCAGTTCTTC. Amino acid sequence: CASSSYSEGKVSSYNEQFF. Together with reference TRBV19 and TRBJ2-1, the CDR3 gives the full variable domain: DGGITQSPKYLFRKEGQNVTLSCEQNLNHDAMYWYRQDPGQGLRLIYYSQIVNDFQKGDIAEGYSVSREKKESFPLTVTSAQKNPTAFYLCASSSYSEGKVSSYNEQFFGPGTRLTVL.

The chain employs TRBV14 and TRBJ1-1, with no clear D. Germline CDR1 and CDR2: SGHDN and FVKESK. V lost 1 base and J lost 4, with 13 bases in between. This CDR3 is built from 15 residues. The DNA for the CDR3 is TGTGCCAGCAGCCAAGTGAAGGGAGGGAGCACTGAAGCTTTCTTT. It specifies CASSQVKGGSTEAFF.

V usage is TRBV5-1 and J usage is TRBJ2-2; 8 nucleotides line up with TRBD2. V trimming: 4 bases; J trimming: 7 bases; junction bases outside the gene matches: 3. Germline assignment: CDR1 SGHRS and CDR2 YFSETQ. The CDR3 has 13 amino acids. DNA for the CDR3: TGCGCCAGCAGCGCCACTAGCGGCGGGGAGCTGTTTTTT. Translating it yields CASSATSGGELFF.

V and J are TRBV29-1 and TRBJ1-1; a weak D match, TRBD1 (5 bases). This CDR3 comprises 12 residues. V was cut by 5 bases and J by 5 bases, with 12 bases left in between. Germline CDR1 is SQVTM and CDR2 is ANQGSEA. CDR3 DNA: TGCAGCGTTCAGGTCGGGGGGACTGAAGCTTTCTTT. Translated, it gives CSVQVGGTEAFF.

Only one count was recorded for this clone. The chain employs TRBV4-1 and TRBJ2-5; possible D gene TRBD2, 6 bases. The CDR3 has 18 amino acids. The V end was cut by 0 bases, the J end by 2 bases, with 19 bases between. From germline, CDR1 is MGHRA and CDR2 YSYEKL. This CDR3 reads CASSQERFGGGIQETQYF. In DNA, the CDR3 is TGCGCCAGCAGCCAAGAGAGGTTTGGTGGCGGGATACAAGAGACCCAGTACTTC.

The rearrangement links TRBV7-6 to TRBJ2-3; tentative D call: TRBD1 (6 bases). The CDR3 covers 17 residues. With 2 bases removed from V and 0 bases from J, the gap between germline ends came to 15 bases. The germline CDR1 and CDR2 sequences are SGHVS and FNYEAQ. The CDR3 reads CASSLRPGTLSTDTQYF. Written as DNA, the CDR3 is TGTGCCAGCAGCTTACGCCCAGGGACACTAAGCACAGATACGCAGTATTTT.

The chain couples TRBV5-1 to TRBJ2-5, with 14 bases that match TRBD2. V trimming: 4 bases; J trimming: 5 bases; junction bases outside the gene matches: 7. CDR3 length: 16 residues. Germline lookup yields CDR1 SGHRS and CDR2 YFSETQ. CDR3 bases: TGCGCCAGCAGCCCGGGACTAGCGGGGGCCAGGGAGACCCAGTACTTC. Amino acids: CASSPGLAGARETQYF.

V gene TRBV7-9 combines with J gene TRBJ1-5; D call uncertain. Trimming left V 5 bases short and J 6 bases short, with 11 bases between. The CDR3 consists of 13 residues. CDR1 and CDR2 (germline): SEHNR, FQNEAQ (reference sequence). Written as DNA, the CDR3 is TGTGCCAGCAGCCCCCCTACCGGTCAGCCCCAGCATTTT. It is translated as CASSPPTGQPQHF.

This clone was detected only once. The chain recombines TRBV7-2 with TRBJ1-1; 11 bases align to TRBD1. Germline CDR1 SGHTA, CDR2 FQGNSA. The CDR3 contains 15 residues. V dropped 3 bases and J dropped 4; count of bases not matched to a gene: 4. CDR3 region: CASSLDRGPSTEAFF. The CDR3 nucleotides read TGTGCCAGCAGCTTGGACAGGGGGCCTAGCACTGAAGCTTTCTTT.

The chain links TRBV5-1 to TRBJ2-5; 8 bases match TRBD1. V shed 5 bases, J shed 5 bases, and the junction held 11 bases outside the gene matches. Germline values: CDR1 SGHRS, CDR2 YFSETQ. CDR3 size: 15 residues. CDR3 DNA sequence: TGCGCCAGCAGGGGCGGACAGGGAGTCATGGAGACCCAGTACTTC. Its translation: CASRGGQGVMETQYF.

This clone came up a few times. This CDR3 reads CASSPRTGQGALWSPLHF. In DNA form, the CDR3 reads TGTGCCAGCAGCCCTAGGACGGGACAGGGGGCGTTATGGTCACCCCTCCACTTT. The rearrangement joins TRBV7-8 to TRBJ1-6; 12 bases are a match to TRBD1. The CDR3 has 18 amino acids. The V gene end was trimmed by 5 bases and the J gene end by 10 bases; junction bases not matched to a gene: 15. Germline CDR1 SGHVS, CDR2 FQNEAQ.

The chain joins TRBV30 to TRBJ2-2, with D maybe TRBD2 (6 bases). The ends were cut back, 3 bases at V and 3 bases at J, with 14 bases in the middle. There are 15 residues in the CDR3. Germline CDR1 reads GTSNPN; CDR2 reads SVGIG (reference sequence). As DNA, the CDR3 is TGTGCCTGGAGCCGGGACTTCTTGGACACCGGGGAGCTGTTTTTT. Translation gives CAWSRDFLDTGELFF.

J is TRBJ1-2 and V is TRBV7-9, with a weak D call TRBD1 (6 bases). V was cut by 7 bases and J by 2 bases, with 17 bases left in between. Germline V lookup: CDR1 SEHNR, CDR2 FQNEAQ (reference sequence). The CDR3 is 15 amino acids. The CDR3 sequence: CASISPTGPNYGYTF. In nucleotides, the CDR3 is TGTGCCAGCATATCCCCGACAGGACCCAACTATGGCTACACCTTC.

The rearrangement joins TRBV18 to TRBJ1-5; 7 bases match TRBD1. Germline values: CDR1 KGHSH, CDR2 LQKENI. The CDR3 is 14 amino acids. The J segment lost 7 bases and the V segment lost 5 bases, leaving 8 bases of the junction unmatched. The CDR3 loop is CASSDRDTTQPQHF. CDR3 DNA: TGTGCCAGCTCAGACAGGGATACAACACAGCCCCAGCATTTT. Full variable domain (missing parts from reference TRBV18 and TRBJ1-5): NAGVMQNPRHLVRRRGQEARLRCSPMKGHSHVYWYRQLPEEGLKFMVYLQKENIIDESGMPKERFSAEFPKEGPSILRIQQVVRGDSAAYFCASSDRDTTQPQHFGDGTRLSIL.